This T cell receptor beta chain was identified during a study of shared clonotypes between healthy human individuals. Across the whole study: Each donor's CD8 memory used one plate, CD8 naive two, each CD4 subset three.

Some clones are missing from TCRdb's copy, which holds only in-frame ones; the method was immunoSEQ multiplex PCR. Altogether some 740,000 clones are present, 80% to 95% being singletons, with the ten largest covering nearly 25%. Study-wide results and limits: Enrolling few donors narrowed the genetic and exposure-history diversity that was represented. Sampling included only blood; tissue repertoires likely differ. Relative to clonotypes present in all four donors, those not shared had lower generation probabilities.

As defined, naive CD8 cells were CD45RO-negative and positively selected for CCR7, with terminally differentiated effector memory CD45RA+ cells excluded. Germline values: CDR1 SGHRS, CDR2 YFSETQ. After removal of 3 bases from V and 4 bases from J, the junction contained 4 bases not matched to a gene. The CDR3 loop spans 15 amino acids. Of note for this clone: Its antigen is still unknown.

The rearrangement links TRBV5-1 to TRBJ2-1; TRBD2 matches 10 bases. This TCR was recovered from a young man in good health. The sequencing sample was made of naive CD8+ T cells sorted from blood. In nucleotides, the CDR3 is TGCGCCAGCAGCTCGACTAGCGGGTTGTACAATGAGCAGTTCTTC. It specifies CASSSTSGLYNEQFF. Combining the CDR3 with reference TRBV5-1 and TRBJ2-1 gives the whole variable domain KAGVTQTPRYLIKTRGQQVTLSCSPISGHRSVSWYQQTPGQGLQFLFEYFSETQRNKGNFPGRFSGRQFSNSRSEMNVSTLELGDSALYLCASSSTSGLYNEQFFGPGTRLTVL.